This T cell receptor (beta chain) derives from a study of human T cells and chemical hapten exposure. Total RNA was extracted from unfractionated whole blood. This clonotype was recorded at least ten times. Library construction involved attaching unique molecular identifiers to individual cDNA molecules, which allowed quantitative, reproducible TCR counting. How the authors handled the data: Per sample, the median was around 96,000 TCRs, with values from around 24,000 to 710,000. One entry per CDR3 protein, called by TCRdb with MiXCR from the 5' RACE reads. The V and J calls shown here were made by TCRdb, not taken from the authors' results. Among 120,000 to 150,000 distinct CDR3 sequences listed, 3.5% to 5% were seen once. This clonotype was obtained from a female donor in good health.

In nucleotides, the CDR3 is TGTGCCAGCAGCTTATCCCCGCCGGGACTAGCGGGGGCCCATACAGATACGCAGTATTTT. It is translated as CASSLSPPGLAGAHTDTQYF. This chain uses TRBV13 with TRBJ2-3; 14 bases are shared with TRBD2. Per germline, CDR1 PRHDT and CDR2 FYEKMQ (reference sequence). The junction had 13 bases not matched to a gene; V was cut back by 2 bases and J by 3 bases. This CDR3 contains 20 residues.